The 7 T cell receptor beta chains below come from one sample, sequenced in a study of human T cells and chemical hapten exposure. Described time point: healthy volunteer bleed at 6 weeks. RNA extraction used unfractionated whole blood as the source of total RNA. TCRdb independently ran MiXCR on the RACE reads; one entry per CDR3 protein. The data contain roughly 80,000 distinct CDR3 sequences, about 9.2% of them singletons. Sequenced: whole blood. Receptor source: a female donor in good health. Some clones in this sample may be carry-over from other donors' samples.

This clonotype was counted at least ten times. The rearrangement links TRBV3-1 to TRBJ2-5, with D unclear. Trimming cost V 0 bases and J 2 bases, with 4 bases left between them. The CDR3 spans 13 residues. Per the germline V gene, CDR1 is LGHDT and CDR2 is YNNKEL (reference sequence). CDR3 sequence reads: CASSQDLQETQYF. CDR3 nucleotides: TGTGCCAGCAGCCAAGACTTACAAGAGACCCAGTACTTC.

This clonotype was seen at least ten times. This chain connects TRBV29-1 to TRBJ1-1; perhaps TRBD1 as D (5 bases). CDR1 and CDR2 (germline): SQVTM, ANQGSEA. The length of the CDR3 is 13 residues. The ends were cut back, 3 bases at V and 5 bases at J, with 13 bases in the middle. CDR3 bases: TGCAGCGTTGACCGGGGCGGGTCGACTGAAGCTTTCTTT. Encoded protein: CSVDRGGSTEAFF.

The chain combines TRBV6-2 or TRBV6-3 with TRBJ1-6; no firm D call. CDR1 and CDR2 (germline): MNHEY, SVGEGT. This CDR3 region has 13 residues. V lost 6 bases to trimming and J lost 7 bases, with 10 bases between them. In DNA, the CDR3 is TGTGCCAGCAGGGAGGTAGAGAATTCACCCCTCCACTTT. It specifies CASREVENSPLHF.

V is TRBV20-1 and J is TRBJ2-3, with TRBD2 matching 10 bases. The CDR3 sequence is 15 residues long. Trimming removed 2 bases from V and 1 base from J; junction bases left unmatched: 3. Per germline, CDR1 DFQATT and CDR2 SNEGSKA (reference sequence). The CDR3: CSARQGTSGTDTQYF. CDR3 in DNA: TGCAGTGCTAGACAGGGGACTAGCGGCACAGATACGCAGTATTTT.

This clonotype was observed at least ten times. V and J are TRBV6-2 or TRBV6-3 and TRBJ1-5; D perhaps matches TRBD1 (6 bases). This CDR3 is built from 14 residues. V was clipped by 2 bases and J by 5 bases, with 10 bases between them. The V gene's germline CDR1 is MNHEY and CDR2 SVGEGT. The CDR3 nucleotides read TGTGCCAGCAGTTACAGGGACAAGTATCAGCCCCAGCATTTT. Its protein product is CASSYRDKYQPQHF.

This clonotype was recorded many times. This chain uses TRBV6-5 with TRBJ1-1; possibly TRBD1 for D (6 bases). CDR1 and CDR2 from the germline V gene are MNHEY and SVGAGI. Trimming left V 6 bases short and J 2 bases short, with 16 bases between. This CDR3 has 15 amino acids. The CDR3 loop is CASRTWGGSNTEAFF. In nucleotides, the CDR3 is TGTGCCAGCAGGACCTGGGGGGGCAGCAACACTGAAGCTTTCTTT.

This clonotype was seen many times. This chain joins TRBV2 and TRBJ1-4; 10 nucleotides match TRBD1. After removal of 3 bases from V and 8 bases from J, the junction contained 6 bases not matched to a gene. Germline V lookup: CDR1 SNHLY, CDR2 FYNNEI. The CDR3 sequence is 15 residues long. CDR3 in DNA: TGTGCCAGCAGTGAGGGAGGACAGGGGGAGGAAAAACTGTTTTTT. Protein: CASSEGGQGEEKLFF.